This T cell receptor (beta chain) was sequenced for a study of T cells in Graves' hyperthyroidism and ophthalmopathy. Diagnosing involved the use of clinical symptoms, serum thyroxine and TRAb, thyroid ultrasound and orbital computed tomography. The CDR3 runs to 17 residues. Trimming took 2 bases from V and 8 from J; bases not matched to a gene: 18. Germline assignment: CDR1 DFQATT and CDR2 SNEGSKA (reference sequence). This clonotype was found many times. RNA transcripts yielded amplified TCR beta CDR3 regions. When the TCR CDR3 underwent first-round RT-PCR, the HTBI primer set was used. From the multiplex PCR reads, TCRdb called clonotypes with MiXCR, one entry per CDR3 protein. The table shows 600,000 to 700,000 distinct CDR3 sequences, with 14% to 15% occurring only once.

This clonotype was obtained from a woman in her forties with Graves' ophthalmopathy. The chain uses TRBV20-1 and TRBJ1-1; 9 nucleotides agree with TRBD1. Source material: blood. CDR3 residues: CSARFSGDRVAGFEAFF. The CDR3 DNA follows: TGCAGTGCTAGATTTTCCGGGGACAGGGTTGCGGGATTCGAAGCTTTCTTT.